This TCR beta chain was sequenced during a study of cytomegalovirus exposure and HLA in healthy donors. Findings and limits, study-wide: When analyzed later, the rates of TCR association showed variation by HLA locus, with DRB1 the most and HLA-C the fewest.

In regard to this clone: Its antigen is as yet unknown.

The PCR made use of 60 Vbeta and 13 Jbeta primers. Sequenced by immunoSEQ multiplex PCR; TCRdb stores in-frame clones only, minus some. The sample contains 90,000 to 150,000 clones, 75% to 80% of which appear only once. Trimming removed 4 bases from V and 7 bases from J; junction bases left unmatched: 6. This CDR3 is 16 amino acids long. Germline lookup yields CDR1 SGHNT and CDR2 YYREEE (reference sequence). Input material: PBMCs. The clonotype originates from a woman aged 25 to 45 in good health and CMV-seropositive. This sequence joins TRBV5-4 and TRBJ2-2; 14 positions match TRBD2. CDR3: CASSPGTSGGLGELFF. CDR3 bases: TGTGCCAGCAGCCCAGGGACTAGCGGGGGACTCGGGGAGCTGTTTTTT.